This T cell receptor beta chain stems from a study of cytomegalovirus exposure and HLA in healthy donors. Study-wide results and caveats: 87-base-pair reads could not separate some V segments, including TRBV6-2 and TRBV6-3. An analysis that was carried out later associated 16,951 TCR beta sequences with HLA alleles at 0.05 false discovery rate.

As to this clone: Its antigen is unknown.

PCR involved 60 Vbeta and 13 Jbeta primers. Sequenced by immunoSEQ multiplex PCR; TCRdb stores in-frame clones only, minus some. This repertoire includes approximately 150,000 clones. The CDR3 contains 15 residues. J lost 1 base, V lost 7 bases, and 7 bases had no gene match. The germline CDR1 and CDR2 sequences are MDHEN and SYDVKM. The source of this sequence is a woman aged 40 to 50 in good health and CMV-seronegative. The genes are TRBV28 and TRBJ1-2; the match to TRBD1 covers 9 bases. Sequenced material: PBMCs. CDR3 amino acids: CASIPTGGINYGYTF. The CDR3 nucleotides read TGTGCCAGCATCCCGACAGGGGGGATTAACTATGGCTACACCTTC.